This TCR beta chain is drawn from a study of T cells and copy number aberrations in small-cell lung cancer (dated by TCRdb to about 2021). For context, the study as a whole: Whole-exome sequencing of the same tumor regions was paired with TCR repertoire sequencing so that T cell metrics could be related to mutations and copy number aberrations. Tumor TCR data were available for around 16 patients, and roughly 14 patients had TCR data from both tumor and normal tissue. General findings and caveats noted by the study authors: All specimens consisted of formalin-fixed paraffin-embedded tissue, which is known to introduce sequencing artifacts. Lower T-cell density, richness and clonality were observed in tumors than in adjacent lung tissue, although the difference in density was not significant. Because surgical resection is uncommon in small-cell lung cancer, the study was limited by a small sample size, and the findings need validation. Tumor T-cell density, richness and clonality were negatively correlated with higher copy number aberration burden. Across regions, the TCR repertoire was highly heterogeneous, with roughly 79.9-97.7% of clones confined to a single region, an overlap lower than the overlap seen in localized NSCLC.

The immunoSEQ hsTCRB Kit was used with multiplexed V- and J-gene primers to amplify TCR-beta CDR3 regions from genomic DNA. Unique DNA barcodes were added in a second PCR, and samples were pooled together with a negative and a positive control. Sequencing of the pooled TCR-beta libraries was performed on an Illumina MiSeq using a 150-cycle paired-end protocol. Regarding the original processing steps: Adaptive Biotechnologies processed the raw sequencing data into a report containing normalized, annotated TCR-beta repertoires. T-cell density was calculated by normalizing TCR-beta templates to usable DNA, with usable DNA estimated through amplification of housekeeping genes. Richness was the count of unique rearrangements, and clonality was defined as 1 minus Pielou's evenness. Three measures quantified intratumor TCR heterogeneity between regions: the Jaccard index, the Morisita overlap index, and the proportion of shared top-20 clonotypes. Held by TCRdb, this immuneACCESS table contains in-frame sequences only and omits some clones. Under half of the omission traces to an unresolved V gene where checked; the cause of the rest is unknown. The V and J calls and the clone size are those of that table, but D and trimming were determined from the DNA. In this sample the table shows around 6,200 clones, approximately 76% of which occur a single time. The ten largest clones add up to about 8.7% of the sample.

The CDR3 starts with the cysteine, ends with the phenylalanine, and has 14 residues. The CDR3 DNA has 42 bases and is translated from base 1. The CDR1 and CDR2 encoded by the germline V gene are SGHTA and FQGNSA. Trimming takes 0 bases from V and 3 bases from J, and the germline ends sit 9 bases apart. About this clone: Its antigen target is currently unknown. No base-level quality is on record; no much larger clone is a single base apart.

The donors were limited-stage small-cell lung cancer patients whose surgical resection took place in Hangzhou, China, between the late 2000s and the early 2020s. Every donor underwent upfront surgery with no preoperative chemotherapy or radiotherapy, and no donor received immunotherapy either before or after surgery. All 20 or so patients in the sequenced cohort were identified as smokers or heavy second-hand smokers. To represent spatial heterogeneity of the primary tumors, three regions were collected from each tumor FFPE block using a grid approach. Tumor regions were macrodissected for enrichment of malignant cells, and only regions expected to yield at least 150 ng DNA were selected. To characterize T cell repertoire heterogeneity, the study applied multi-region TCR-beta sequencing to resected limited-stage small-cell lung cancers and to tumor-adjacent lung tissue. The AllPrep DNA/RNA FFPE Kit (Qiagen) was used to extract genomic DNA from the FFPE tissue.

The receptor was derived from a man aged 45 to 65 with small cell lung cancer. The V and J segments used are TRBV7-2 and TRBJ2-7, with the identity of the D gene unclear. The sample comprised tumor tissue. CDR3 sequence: CASSLAHTSYEQYF. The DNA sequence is TGTGCCAGCAGCTTAGCACATACGAGCTACGAGCAGTACTTC.